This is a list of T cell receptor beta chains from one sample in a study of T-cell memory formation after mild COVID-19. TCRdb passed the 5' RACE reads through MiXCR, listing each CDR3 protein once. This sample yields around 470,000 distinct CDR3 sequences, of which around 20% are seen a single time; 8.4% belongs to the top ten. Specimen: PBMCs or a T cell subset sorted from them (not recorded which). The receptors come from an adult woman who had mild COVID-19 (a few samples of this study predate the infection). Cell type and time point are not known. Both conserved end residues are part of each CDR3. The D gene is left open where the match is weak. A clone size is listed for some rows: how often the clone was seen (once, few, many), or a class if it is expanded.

CDR3 DNA: TGTGCCAGCAGCGTAGACGTTTCCCCCGGGGAGCTGTTTTTT
CDR3 protein: CASSVDVSPGELFF
V gene: TRBV9
D gene: .
clone size: .
J gene: TRBJ2-2

CDR3 DNA: TGTGCCAGCAGCCAAGGAAAGGTGTACGGAGAGACCCAGTACTTC
CDR3 protein: CASSQGKVYGETQYF
V gene: TRBV3-1
D gene: .
clone size: .
J gene: TRBJ2-5

CDR3 DNA: TGTGCCAGCAGCTTGGAAAGGACAGGGGGTGACACCTTC
CDR3 protein: CASSLERTGGDTF
V gene: TRBV5-6
D gene: TRBD1
clone size: few
J gene: TRBJ1-2

CDR3 DNA: TGTGCCAGCAGCGGCGTGGGGGGATCGACCCAGTACTTC
CDR3 protein: CASSGVGGSTQYF
V gene: TRBV7-9
D gene: .
clone size: .
J gene: TRBJ2-5

CDR3 DNA: TGTGCCAGCAGCTTAATTCTACGCGTTGAAGCTTTCTTT
CDR3 protein: CASSLILRVEAFF
V gene: TRBV7-6
D gene: .
clone size: .
J gene: TRBJ1-1

CDR3 DNA: TGTGCCAGCAGTTTCCGTAGGGACATCCTGACCTACGAGCAGTACTTC
CDR3 protein: CASSFRRDILTYEQYF
V gene: TRBV12-3/TRBV12-4
D gene: .
clone size: many
J gene: TRBJ2-7

CDR3 DNA: TGCAGCGTTGAAAGACAGGGACCCTCCGAGCAGTACTTC
CDR3 protein: CSVERQGPSEQYF
V gene: TRBV29-1
D gene: TRBD1
clone size: few
J gene: TRBJ2-7

CDR3 DNA: TGCGCCAGCAGCCACGGACTAGCGGGATTAAACTCCTACGAGCAGTACTTC
CDR3 protein: CASSHGLAGLNSYEQYF
V gene: TRBV4-3
D gene: TRBD2
clone size: .
J gene: TRBJ2-7

CDR3 DNA: TGCAGTGCTAGAGATAGTAGCGCCCGCTCCTACGAGCAGTACTTC
CDR3 protein: CSARDSSARSYEQYF
V gene: TRBV20-1
D gene: .
clone size: few
J gene: TRBJ2-7

CDR3 DNA: TGCAGTGCTAGAGATGAGGGACTACAGCAGTTCTTC
CDR3 protein: CSARDEGLQQFF
V gene: TRBV20-1
D gene: TRBD2
clone size: .
J gene: TRBJ2-1

CDR3 DNA: TGTGCCAGCAGTTTAGCGCTAGGGACAGCTAGCACAGATACGCAGTATTTT
CDR3 protein: CASSLALGTASTDTQYF
V gene: TRBV12-3/TRBV12-4
D gene: TRBD1
clone size: .
J gene: TRBJ2-3

CDR3 DNA: TGTGCCAGCAGCCCCGGACTACTCTGGGAGACCCAGTACTTC
CDR3 protein: CASSPGLLWETQYF
V gene: TRBV5-5
D gene: .
clone size: few
J gene: TRBJ2-5

CDR3 DNA: TGTGCTAGTGGTTTGGGACCCGGCACTGAAGCTTTCTTT
CDR3 protein: CASGLGPGTEAFF
V gene: TRBV12-5
D gene: .
clone size: .
J gene: TRBJ1-1

CDR3 DNA: TGTGCCAGCAGCCCCTCGTGGGCCTATGGCTACACCTTC
CDR3 protein: CASSPSWAYGYTF
V gene: TRBV7-9
D gene: .
clone size: .
J gene: TRBJ1-2

CDR3 DNA: TGTGCCAGCAGCTCCCCGGTACTAGCGGGAGGGCCCCCAGATACGCAGTATTTT
CDR3 protein: CASSSPVLAGGPPDTQYF
V gene: TRBV7-8
D gene: TRBD2
clone size: .
J gene: TRBJ2-3

CDR3 DNA: TGTGCCAGCTCACGGATGAGCACAGATACGCAGTATTTT
CDR3 protein: CASSRMSTDTQYF
V gene: TRBV18
D gene: .
clone size: few
J gene: TRBJ2-3

CDR3 DNA: TGTGCCAGCAGTTTCCGTGGACTAGCGAGAGAGACCCAGTACTTC
CDR3 protein: CASSFRGLARETQYF
V gene: TRBV28
D gene: TRBD2
clone size: few
J gene: TRBJ2-5

CDR3 DNA: TGCAGCCCCCCCGGGACAGGGGATCAGCCCCAGCATTTT
CDR3 protein: CSPPGTGDQPQHF
V gene: TRBV29-1
D gene: TRBD1
clone size: .
J gene: TRBJ1-5

CDR3 DNA: TGTGCCAGCAGCCCGGACAGGTCGGGGTACAATGAGCAGTTCTTC
CDR3 protein: CASSPDRSGYNEQFF
V gene: TRBV7-9
D gene: TRBD1
clone size: .
J gene: TRBJ2-1

CDR3 DNA: TGCAGTGCTAAAGGGACAGGGAAACAGCCCCAGCATTTT
CDR3 protein: CSAKGTGKQPQHF
V gene: TRBV20-1
D gene: TRBD1
clone size: .
J gene: TRBJ1-5

CDR3 DNA: TGCGCCAGCAGCCAAGATAGAACCAGCAATGAGCAGTTCTTC
CDR3 protein: CASSQDRTSNEQFF
V gene: TRBV4-3
D gene: .
clone size: few
J gene: TRBJ2-1

CDR3 DNA: TGTGCCAGCAGTTTCCCGGGACTGAACACTGAAGCTTTCTTT
CDR3 protein: CASSFPGLNTEAFF
V gene: TRBV12-3/TRBV12-4
D gene: .
clone size: few
J gene: TRBJ1-1

CDR3 DNA: TGTGCCAGCAGCTGGGCGGGACCCCGGAACACTGAAGCTTTCTTT
CDR3 protein: CASSWAGPRNTEAFF
V gene: TRBV5-6
D gene: .
clone size: few
J gene: TRBJ1-1

CDR3 DNA: TGCGCCAGCAGTAGCAGGCCCGAGACCCAGTACTTC
CDR3 protein: CASSSRPETQYF
V gene: TRBV5-1
D gene: .
clone size: few
J gene: TRBJ2-5

CDR3 DNA: TGTGCCAGCAGCGTTTCCATCCAAGGGACAGGCGACCAAGAGACCCAGTACTTC
CDR3 protein: CASSVSIQGTGDQETQYF
V gene: TRBV9
D gene: TRBD1
clone size: many
J gene: TRBJ2-5

CDR3 DNA: TGCGCCAGCAGCCGCCTAGCGGGGGGGCTGGCCGGGGAGCTGTTTTTT
CDR3 protein: CASSRLAGGLAGELFF
V gene: TRBV4-1
D gene: TRBD2
clone size: few
J gene: TRBJ2-2

CDR3 DNA: TGTGCCAGCAGTCGGACAGACTCCTACGAGCAGTACTTC
CDR3 protein: CASSRTDSYEQYF
V gene: TRBV12-3/TRBV12-4
D gene: .
clone size: few
J gene: TRBJ2-7

CDR3 DNA: TGCAGTGCCCCCCTCCTCCTAGCGGGGAGCACAGATACGCAGTATTTT
CDR3 protein: CSAPLLLAGSTDTQYF
V gene: TRBV20-1
D gene: TRBD2
clone size: few
J gene: TRBJ2-3

CDR3 DNA: TGTGCCAGCAGCTTAATTGCGGGACTAGCGGACTCTCGCAATGAGCAGTTCTTC
CDR3 protein: CASSLIAGLADSRNEQFF
V gene: TRBV7-8
D gene: TRBD2
clone size: .
J gene: TRBJ2-1

CDR3 DNA: TGCGCCAGCAGCTTAGGCAACATGAACACTGAAGCTTTCTTT
CDR3 protein: CASSLGNMNTEAFF
V gene: TRBV5-1
D gene: .
clone size: .
J gene: TRBJ1-1

CDR3 DNA: TGCGCCAGCAGCCAAGTGGGCAGGGGGAGCTTCGACAATGAGCAGTTCTTC
CDR3 protein: CASSQVGRGSFDNEQFF
V gene: TRBV4-3
D gene: TRBD1
clone size: .
J gene: TRBJ2-1

CDR3 DNA: TGTGCCAGCAGGCGACAGGGCGGCGGGGAGCTGTTTTTT
CDR3 protein: CASRRQGGGELFF
V gene: TRBV2
D gene: TRBD1
clone size: many
J gene: TRBJ2-2

CDR3 DNA: TGCAGCGTGCTAGCGGGAGACCGGAGCGAGCAGTACTTC
CDR3 protein: CSVLAGDRSEQYF
V gene: TRBV29-1
D gene: TRBD2
clone size: few
J gene: TRBJ2-7

CDR3 DNA: TGTGCCAGCAGCTTCTCTCCAAGCGGGGGGGGCACAGATACGCAGTATTTT
CDR3 protein: CASSFSPSGGGTDTQYF
V gene: TRBV7-6
D gene: TRBD2
clone size: few
J gene: TRBJ2-3

CDR3 DNA: TGTGCCAGCAGTAGACAGGGGAACAGCAATCAGCCCCAGCATTTT
CDR3 protein: CASSRQGNSNQPQHF
V gene: TRBV2
D gene: TRBD1
clone size: .
J gene: TRBJ1-5

CDR3 DNA: TGTGCCAGCAGACCAGGCGGAGGGGGTAACAATCAGCCCCAGCATTTT
CDR3 protein: CASRPGGGGNNQPQHF
V gene: TRBV7-8
D gene: .
clone size: once
J gene: TRBJ1-5

CDR3 DNA: TGTGCCATCAGTGACCCGGGAGGGAACACCGGGGAGCTGTTTTTT
CDR3 protein: CAISDPGGNTGELFF
V gene: TRBV10-3
D gene: TRBD2
clone size: few
J gene: TRBJ2-2

CDR3 DNA: TGTGCCAGCAGCTTGGGATGGGGGACTAGCGTCATTGGCGAGCAGTTCTTC
CDR3 protein: CASSLGWGTSVIGEQFF
V gene: TRBV5-6
D gene: TRBD2
clone size: .
J gene: TRBJ2-1

CDR3 DNA: TGTGCCAGCAGACTACAGGGACCAGCGACCTTC
CDR3 protein: CASRLQGPATF
V gene: TRBV3-1
D gene: .
clone size: .
J gene: TRBJ1-2

CDR3 DNA: TGTGCCAGCAGCCACGGGACAGGCGCCTACAAGCAGTACTTC
CDR3 protein: CASSHGTGAYKQYF
V gene: TRBV14
D gene: TRBD1
clone size: .
J gene: TRBJ2-7

CDR3 DNA: TGTGCCACCAGTGGGGGCTATGGCTACACCTTC
CDR3 protein: CATSGGYGYTF
V gene: TRBV24-1
D gene: .
clone size: few
J gene: TRBJ1-2

CDR3 DNA: TGCGCCAGCAGCATCCGGGACTATCCCCAAGAGACCCAGTACTTC
CDR3 protein: CASSIRDYPQETQYF
V gene: TRBV4-3
D gene: TRBD2
clone size: few
J gene: TRBJ2-5

CDR3 DNA: TGTGCCACCAGTGAACCTGAGAAGGGTGGTAGCAAGGATGGCTACACCTTC
CDR3 protein: CATSEPEKGGSKDGYTF
V gene: TRBV24-1
D gene: .
clone size: .
J gene: TRBJ1-2

CDR3 DNA: TGTGCCAGCAGCCCTCGCTCCGGACTAGCGGGGAGGTACTTC
CDR3 protein: CASSPRSGLAGRYF
V gene: TRBV9
D gene: TRBD2
clone size: .
J gene: TRBJ2-5

CDR3 DNA: TGTGCCATCAGTGAGCCGCAGCGGACCGGGACCGGGGAGCTGTTTTTT
CDR3 protein: CAISEPQRTGTGELFF
V gene: TRBV10-3
D gene: .
clone size: many
J gene: TRBJ2-2